These T cell receptor beta chains were read from a single sample in a study of cytomegalovirus exposure and HLA in healthy donors. Clones were read by immunoSEQ multiplex PCR, and TCRdb kept only the in-frame ones, dropping some. The table records fewer than 250,000 clones, roughly 79% of them present only once. The sequenced material came from PBMCs. These receptors all stem from a male donor in good health and CMV-seronegative. CDR3s include the opening cysteine and the closing phenylalanine or tryptophan. D genes are given only for firm matches. Expanded clones get a size class; other rows say once, few or many, or leave the size out.

.	.	TRBJ1-5	TRBV5-6	TGTGCCAGCAGCTCCAGGGATAGCAATCAGCCCCAGCATTTT	CASSSRDSNQPQHF
.	once	TRBJ1-2	TRBV4-3	TGCGCCAGCAGCCAAGAATGGGAGGGCGGCTACACCTTC	CASSQEWEGGYTF
.	.	TRBJ1-4	TRBV11-1	TGTGCCAGCAGCCGACACCCAACTAATGAAAAACTGTTTTTT	CASSRHPTNEKLFF
.	.	TRBJ1-1	TRBV5-4	TGTGCCAGCAGCTTTCGGGGAACGAACACTGAAGCTTTCTTT	CASSFRGTNTEAFF
TRBD1	few	TRBJ1-6	TRBV9	TGTGCCAGCAGCCCCCGATGGGACAGGGATTCACCCCTCCACTTT	CASSPRWDRDSPLHF
.	.	TRBJ2-7	TRBV25-1	TGTGCCAGCAGTGCCGCGCCCTCCTACGAGCAGTACTTC	CASSAAPSYEQYF
TRBD2	.	TRBJ2-2	TRBV5-4	TGTGCCAGCAGCGTCAGCGGGGCCCGCACCGGGGAGCTGTTTTTT	CASSVSGARTGELFF
TRBD1	.	TRBJ2-7	TRBV28	TGTGCCAGCAGTCCCCCGGGACAGGGTCGCTTTGGGGGTTACGAGCAGTACTTC	CASSPPGQGRFGGYEQYF
.	.	TRBJ1-2	TRBV6-6	TGTGCCAGCACCGACAGGATCTATGGCTACACCTTC	CASTDRIYGYTF
.	.	TRBJ1-5	TRBV25-1	TGTGCCAGCAGTGGGGGAGGGGGAAGCAATCAGCCCCAGCATTTT	CASSGGGGSNQPQHF
.	once	TRBJ1-1	TRBV27	TGTGCCAGCAGTTTATTTACAGGTGAAGCTTTCTTT	CASSLFTGEAFF
TRBD2	.	TRBJ2-3	TRBV19	TGTGCCAGTAGTATTTCTAGCGGGGATACGCAGTATTTT	CASSISSGDTQYF
TRBD1	once	TRBJ1-4	TRBV25-1	TGTGCCAGCAGCCTCCCGACAGGGCTTAATGAAAAACTGTTTTTT	CASSLPTGLNEKLFF
.	.	TRBJ2-3	TRBV7-2	TGTGCCAGCAGCCGGACGACCTCCGGGAGCCCTCTGCAGTATTTT	CASSRTTSGSPLQYF
TRBD1	.	TRBJ2-3	TRBV27	TGTGCCAGCAGTTTTGGACAGGGGACTTTTCAAGATACGCAGTATTTT	CASSFGQGTFQDTQYF
.	.	TRBJ1-5	TRBV18	TGTGCCAGCTCGCCCGGGGGTCGAAGCAATCAGCCCCAGCATTTT	CASSPGGRSNQPQHF
TRBD1	.	TRBJ2-2	TRBV7-7	TGTGCTAGCAGCCCGGGACAGGGGTCCACCGGGGAGCTGTTTTTT	CASSPGQGSTGELFF
.	.	TRBJ2-7	TRBV10-3	TGTGCCATCAGTACCCCAGGGGTTACCGTAGTCCACGAGCAGTACTTC	CAISTPGVTVVHEQYF
.	.	TRBJ2-2	TRBV2	TGTGCCAGCAGGGGCGGGACGCTGTTTTTT	CASRGGTLFF
.	.	TRBJ2-7	TRBV7-7	TGTGCTAGCAGCTTGGGGGGAAGAGGCTACGAGCAGTACTTC	CASSLGGRGYEQYF
TRBD2	.	TRBJ2-7	TRBV19	TGTGCCAGTAGTCTCGGGACTAGCGGGATGGGTTACGAGCAGTACTTC	CASSLGTSGMGYEQYF
.	.	TRBJ1-4	TRBV6-1	TGTGCCAGCAGTGGACCAGGGGCGCCTAATGAAAAACTGTTTTTT	CASSGPGAPNEKLFF
.	.	TRBJ1-1	TRBV29-1	TGCAGCGGGAACCCTTTCCAGGGAGGGACTGAAGCTTTCTTT	CSGNPFQGGTEAFF
.	.	TRBJ2-7	TRBV7-9	TGTGCCAGCAGCTTTGGGTGGGCCAAGTCTTCGTCCGAGCAGTACTTC	CASSFGWAKSSSEQYF
.	once	TRBJ2-7	TRBV6-1	TGTGCCAGCAGTGACTTTAAAGAGGGATACTATAACTCCTACGAGCAGTACTTC	CASSDFKEGYYNSYEQYF
TRBD1	.	TRBJ1-1	TRBV7-2	TGTGCCAGCAGCGTCAGACAGGGTGGGAGCACTGAAGCTTTCTTT	CASSVRQGGSTEAFF
.	once	TRBJ1-2	TRBV7-3	TGTGCCAGCAGCTCTACAGACAGAGCTAACTATGGCTACACCTTC	CASSSTDRANYGYTF
TRBD2	.	TRBJ2-3	TRBV7-2	TGTGCCAGCAGCTTAGTTAGCGGGGGGGCGAATACGCAGTATTTT	CASSLVSGGANTQYF
TRBD1	.	TRBJ2-7	TRBV11-1	TGTGCCAGCAGCTTGGCCGGGACAGTTTACTACGAGCAGTACTTC	CASSLAGTVYYEQYF